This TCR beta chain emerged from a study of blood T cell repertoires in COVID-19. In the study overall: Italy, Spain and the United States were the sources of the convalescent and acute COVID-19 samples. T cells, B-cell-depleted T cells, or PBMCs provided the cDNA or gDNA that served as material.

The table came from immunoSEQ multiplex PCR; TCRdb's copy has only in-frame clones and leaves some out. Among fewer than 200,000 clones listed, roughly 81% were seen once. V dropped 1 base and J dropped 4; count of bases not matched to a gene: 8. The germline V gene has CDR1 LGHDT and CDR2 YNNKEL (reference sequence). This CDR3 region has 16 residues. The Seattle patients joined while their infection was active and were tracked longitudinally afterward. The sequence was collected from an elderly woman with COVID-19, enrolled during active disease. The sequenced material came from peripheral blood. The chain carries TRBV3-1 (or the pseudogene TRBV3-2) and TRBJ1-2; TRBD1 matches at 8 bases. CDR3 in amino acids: CASSQGPTGVSYGYTF. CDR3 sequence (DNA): TGTGCCAGCAGCCAAGGTCCGACAGGGGTTAGCTATGGCTACACCTTC.